Following are 19 T cell receptor beta chains from one sample sequenced in a study of neoadjuvant anti-PD-1 for oral cavity cancer. Generated by immunoSEQ multiplex PCR, the TCRdb table keeps only in-frame clones and is missing some. The sample records 16,000 or so clones, 50% to 70% being singletons. The sequences come from PBMCs, collected before nivolumab (anti-PD-1) treatment. These receptors all stem from a person aged 35-79 years with oral cavity squamous cell carcinoma.

This clone was seen a few times. This chain uses TRBV28 with TRBJ1-5; D might be TRBD1 (5 bases). This CDR3 has 14 residues. The V gene's germline CDR1 is MDHEN and CDR2 SYDVKM. V dropped 3 bases and J dropped 3 bases, with 9 bases sitting between them. The DNA for the CDR3 is TGTGCCAGCAGTTTCTCAGGGAACAATCAGCCCCAGCATTTT. This gives the protein CASSFSGNNQPQHF.

This chain uses TRBV6-6 with TRBJ2-1; the match to TRBD1 covers 9 bases. From germline, CDR1 is MNHNY and CDR2 SVGAGI (reference sequence). The V gene end was trimmed by 5 bases and the J gene end by 2 bases; junction bases not matched to a gene: 4. The CDR3 runs 15 residues. The CDR3 sequence: CASSRTGEPYNEQFF. As DNA, the CDR3 is TGTGCCAGCAGTCGGACAGGGGAACCCTACAATGAGCAGTTCTTC.

The chain links TRBV2 to TRBJ1-1, with 8 bases matching TRBD1. V gave up 6 bases and J gave up 4 bases; unmatched junction bases: 7. Germline CDR1 reads SNHLY; CDR2 reads FYNNEI. This CDR3 is 14 amino acids long. The CDR3 loop is CASSGQGEGTEAFF. CDR3 nucleotides: TGTGCCAGCAGCGGACAGGGAGAGGGCACTGAAGCTTTCTTT.

V is TRBV15 and J is TRBJ2-7; TRBD2 agrees at 14 bases. Germline V gives CDR1 LNHNV, CDR2 YYDKDF (reference sequence). The V and J ends lost 5 bases and 5 bases, in that order; junction bases with no gene match: 14. The CDR3 is made up of 18 amino acids. CDR3 region: CATSPRLAGGGSGHEQYF. The CDR3 bases are TGTGCCACCAGCCCCCGACTAGCGGGAGGGGGAAGCGGCCACGAGCAGTACTTC.

The V gene is TRBV6-5, the J gene TRBJ2-1, with D perhaps matching TRBD2 (5 bases). Germline loops: CDR1 MNHEY, CDR2 SVGAGI. The V and J ends lost 0 bases and 10 bases respectively, with 13 bases between them. The CDR3 runs 14 residues. The CDR3 sequence: CASSYSLTTKEQFF. In DNA form, the CDR3 reads TGTGCCAGCAGTTACTCGTTGACTACTAAAGAGCAGTTCTTC.

This clone was seen a few times. The chain combines TRBV5-1 with TRBJ1-5; 9 nucleotides agree with TRBD1. This CDR3 is 15 amino acids long. The V segment lost 4 bases and the J segment 2 bases; nucleotides outside the gene matches: 4. Per the germline V gene, CDR1 is SGHRS and CDR2 is YFSETQ. The CDR3 sequence: CASSEGQGRNQPQHF. The CDR3 DNA reads TGCGCCAGCAGCGAAGGACAGGGGCGCAATCAGCCCCAGCATTTT.

This clone showed up just a few times. This chain uses TRBV29-1 with TRBJ1-2; no clear D gene. The CDR3 consists of 14 residues. Germline CDR1 is SQVTM and CDR2 is ANQGSEA. V was clipped by 4 bases and J by 1 base, with 13 bases between them. CDR3 region: CSVGRVDFNYGYTF. CDR3 nucleotide sequence: TGCAGCGTTGGTAGAGTCGACTTTAACTATGGCTACACCTTC.

V gene TRBV6-1 combines with J gene TRBJ2-5, with D possibly matching TRBD1 (5 bases). V lost 5 bases to trimming and J lost 5 bases, with 15 bases between them. Germline CDR1 is MNHNS and CDR2 is SASEGT. CDR3 length equals 14 residues. DNA for the CDR3: TGTGCCAGCAGTTCCGGTCAGGGATGGGAGACCCAGTACTTC. Encoded protein: CASSSGQGWETQYF.

The sample holds one count of this clone. The chain combines TRBV10-1 with TRBJ2-7, with 11 bases fitting TRBD2. The V segment lost 1 base and the J segment 7 bases; nucleotides outside the gene matches: 30. The germline gives CDR1 WNHNN, CDR2 SYGVQD (reference sequence). The CDR3 has 23 amino acids. CDR3 nucleotides: TGCGCCAGCAGTGAGTTCTTTAGGCTAGCGGGAGGCCCTTTCACCAGTCGCGCGCGGGAGCAGTACTTC. Protein product: CASSEFFRLAGGPFTSRAREQYF.

V is TRBV10-3 and J is TRBJ2-2, with D hard to call. Germline V gene sequence: CDR1 ENHRY, CDR2 SYGVKD. The CDR3 covers 14 residues. V lost 8 bases to trimming and J lost 0 bases, with 10 bases between them. CDR3 nucleotide sequence: TGTGCCATCCAGGTGGGCCCGAACACCGGGGAGCTGTTTTTT. It is translated as CAIQVGPNTGELFF.

V is TRBV5-8 and J is TRBJ2-3; tentatively, D is TRBD1 (5 bases). Trimming removed 4 bases at V and 4 bases at J, with 16 bases between. This CDR3 has 15 residues. Germline values: CDR1 SGHTS, CDR2 YDEGEE. CDR3 coding DNA: TGTGCCAGCAGCCTGGGTCCCACAGGCTCAGATACGCAGTATTTT. It is translated as CASSLGPTGSDTQYF.

This CDR3 is CASREPGGGGNQPQHF. CDR3 in DNA: TGTGCCAGCAGGGAACCAGGGGGCGGAGGCAATCAGCCCCAGCATTTT. This chain joins TRBV6-1 and TRBJ1-5, with 8 bases lining up with TRBD1. Germline V gives CDR1 MNHNS, CDR2 SASEGT. This CDR3 is 16 amino acids long. V was clipped by 6 bases and J by 2 bases; unmatched bases: 9.

This clone occurred a few times. The genes are TRBV7-2 and TRBJ2-7; possible D gene TRBD2, 6 bases. This CDR3 is 14 amino acids long. The ends were cut back, 2 bases at V and 6 bases at J, with 14 bases in the middle. Per the germline V gene, CDR1 is SGHTA and CDR2 is FQGNSA. The CDR3 DNA reads as TGTGCCAGCAGCTTAACCGGGGGACCGGGCGAGCAGTACTTC. It translates to CASSLTGGPGEQYF. The variable domain in full, completed from reference TRBV7-2 and TRBJ2-7, reads GAGVSQSPSNKVTEKGKDVELRCDPISGHTALYWYRQSLGQGLEFLIYFQGNSAPDKSGLPSDRFSAERTGGSVSTLTIQRTQQEDSAVYLCASSLTGGPGEQYFGPGTRLTVT.

This chain joins TRBV19 and TRBJ1-2, with D unclear. Germline V gives CDR1 LNHDA, CDR2 SQIVND (reference sequence). Trimming took 7 bases from V and 2 from J, leaving 11 bases between them. CDR3 length equals 13 residues. CDR3: CASTAGGNYGYTF. The DNA for the CDR3 is TGTGCCAGTACCGCGGGAGGGAACTATGGCTACACCTTC.

J is TRBJ2-5 and V is TRBV2; 9 nucleotides line up with TRBD2. Germline V gene data show CDR1 as SNHLY and CDR2 as FYNNEI. The CDR3 extends over 15 amino acids. V gave up 8 bases and J gave up 1 base; unmatched junction bases: 8. This CDR3 reads CASVSAGGSQETQYF. DNA of the CDR3: TGTGCCAGCGTTTCTGCGGGAGGGAGCCAAGAGACCCAGTACTTC. Combining the CDR3 with reference TRBV2 and TRBJ2-5 gives the whole variable domain EPEVTQTPSHQVTQMGQEVILRCVPISNHLYFYWYRQILGQKVEFLVSFYNNEISEKSEIFDDQFSVERPDGSNFTLKIRSTKLEDSAMYFCASVSAGGSQETQYFGPGTRLLVL.

This chain joins TRBV30 and TRBJ1-5; no reliable D call. The V and J ends lost 2 bases and 3 bases respectively, with 8 bases between them. The germline V gene has CDR1 GTSNPN and CDR2 SVGIG (reference sequence). CDR3 length: 13 amino acids. The CDR3: CAWSPDDNQPQHF. CDR3 sequence (DNA): TGTGCCTGGAGTCCGGATGACAATCAGCCCCAGCATTTT.

J is TRBJ1-1 and V is TRBV5-1; TRBD1 aligns across 7 bases. Looked up from germline, CDR1 is SGHRS and CDR2 is YFSETQ. The CDR3 is made up of 16 amino acids. The trim removed 5 bases at V and 1 base at J, leaving 11 bases unmatched. The DNA of the CDR3 is TGCGCCAGCAGAGAAGGGGGCATAGTTGGGAACACTGAAGCTTTCTTT. Protein sequence: CASREGGIVGNTEAFF.

The chain has TRBV29-1 and TRBJ2-7; D possibly corresponds to TRBD2 (5 bases). CDR3 length equals 14 residues. V lost 6 bases, J lost 0 bases, and 15 bases lay in between. Per germline, CDR1 SQVTM and CDR2 ANQGSEA. The CDR3 nucleotides are TGCAGCGTCGGACTGCAACCGAGCTCCTACGAGCAGTACTTC. It translates to CSVGLQPSSYEQYF.

The gene calls are TRBV6-1 and TRBJ1-5; 7 positions match TRBD1. There are 16 residues in the CDR3. Trimming cost V 4 bases and J 4 bases; bases outside gene matches: 10. The germline gives CDR1 MNHNS, CDR2 SASEGT. CDR3 bases: TGTGCCAGCAGTGCCACCGGACAGGTCGGGAATCAGCCCCAGCATTTT. Translation gives CASSATGQVGNQPQHF.